The text below deals with one T cell receptor (beta chain). Germline CDR1 reads LNHNV; CDR2 reads YYDKDF (reference sequence). Trimming stripped 4 bases from V and 0 bases from J, with 9 bases between. This CDR3 region has 14 residues. As originally analysed: Amplification with reference gene primers provided the estimates of nucleated cell counts. The protocol was immunoSEQ multiplex PCR, while the TCRdb copy is restricted to in-frame clones and leaves out a portion. The D gene and trimming were derived from the DNA, and the V and J assignments and clone size from that table. This sample yields tens of thousands of clones, of which around 80% are seen a single time; under 50% belongs to the top ten. The data belong to a study of blood T cell repertoires in COVID-19. Study-wide context: Sample material is recorded as cDNA or gDNA derived from T cells, B-cell-depleted T cells, or PBMCs.

This sequence joins TRBV15 and TRBJ1-1; unclear D gene. The source material was peripheral blood. This clonotype originated in a woman of 80 years or more with active or convalescent COVID-19. The CDR3 DNA reads TGTGCCACCAGCAAAGAGAGAGTGAACACTGAAGCTTTCTTT. Residues: CATSKERVNTEAFF.